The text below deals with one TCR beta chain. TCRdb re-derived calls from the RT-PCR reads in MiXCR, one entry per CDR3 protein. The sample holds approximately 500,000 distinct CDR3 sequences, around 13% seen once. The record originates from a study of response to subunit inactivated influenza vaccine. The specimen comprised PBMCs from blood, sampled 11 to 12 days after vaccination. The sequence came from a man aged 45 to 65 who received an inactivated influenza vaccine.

The CDR3 DNA reads TGTGCCACCAGTGTTGAGGGAGGGCCTGATGAGCAGTTCTTC. Protein product: CATSVEGGPDEQFF. The chain links TRBV24-1 to TRBJ2-1; 7 nucleotides line up with TRBD2. The CDR3 is 14 amino acids. With V trimmed by 5 bases and J by 8 bases, 8 bases remained unmatched. Germline loops: CDR1 KGHDR, CDR2 SFDVKD.